The present T cell receptor (beta chain) was sequenced within a study of early T cells in non-severe SARS-CoV-2 infection. TCRdb ran MiXCR on the 5' RACE reads and lists one entry per CDR3 protein. Of about 82,000 distinct CDR3 sequences in the sample, roughly 13% are singletons; the top ten hold around 6%. The CDR3 is 15 residues long. V shed 6 bases and J shed 0 bases, with 14 bases lying between them. Per germline, CDR1 LGHDT and CDR2 YNNKEL (reference sequence). The TCR was taken from an adult who was a healthcare worker with PCR-confirmed SARS-CoV-2 infection or an uninfected control (not recorded which). The chain carries TRBV3-1 and TRBJ2-5; D perhaps matches TRBD2 (6 bases). The sample taken for sequencing was whole blood. DNA of the CDR3: TGTGCCAGCAGTCCCCGGACTACGTACCAAGAGACCCAGTACTTC. It translates to CASSPRTTYQETQYF.